This is a list of T cell receptor beta chains from one sample in a study of persistence of HIV-infected CD4 T cells. These receptors have no identified antigens. Profiled with immunoSEQ multiplex PCR; TCRdb holds only in-frame clones, not every one. The sample yields 50,000 or so clones, around 80% seen once. The starting material was CD4+ T cells sorted from PBMCs after roughly 19-hour stimulation, obtained from a patient who received antiretroviral therapy. All receptors derive from an adult man with HIV who was CMV-seropositive. Each CDR3 is given with its conserved first and last residue. Fields, in order: CDR3 length, V gene, clone size, J gene, D gene, CDR3 DNA, CDR3 protein. D genes are given only for firm matches. Some rows have no size entry. The others give once, few or many, or a class for an expanded clone.

14	TRBV30	-	TRBJ1-5	-	TGTGCCTGGAGTGTACAGGGTTTCGATCAGCCCCAGCATTTT	CAWSVQGFDQPQHF
14	TRBV25-1	-	TRBJ1-5	TRBD1	TGTGCCAGCAGTCCCGACAGGGGAGGTCAGCCCCAGCATTTT	CASSPDRGGQPQHF
17	TRBV7-2	-	TRBJ1-5	-	TGTGCCAGCAGCACCCAGACAGGCCCCCATAGCAATCAGCCCCAGCATTTT	CASSTQTGPHSNQPQHF
15	TRBV7-9	-	TRBJ1-4	-	TGTGCCAGCAGCTTGGACAGTCCAGAGCATGAAAAACTGTTTTTT	CASSLDSPEHEKLFF
16	TRBV6-2/TRBV6-3	-	TRBJ2-6	-	TGTGCCAGCAGTTACTCACGGACATCTGGGGCCAACGTCCTGACTTTC	CASSYSRTSGANVLTF
15	TRBV19	-	TRBJ2-5	TRBD2	TGTGCCAGTAGTAGCCGGGGGGGGCGCATAGAGACCCAGTACTTC	CASSSRGGRIETQYF
14	TRBV30	-	TRBJ2-6	-	TGTGCCTGGAGGTACGGCTCTGGGGCCAACGTCCTGACTTTC	CAWRYGSGANVLTF
12	TRBV19	-	TRBJ1-6	-	TGTGCCAGTAGTAACCAGGGGACACCCCTCCACTTT	CASSNQGTPLHF
14	TRBV2	few	TRBJ1-2	TRBD1	TGTGCCAGCAGTCCCGCCGGGACAGGGGGAGGATACACCTTC	CASSPAGTGGGYTF
13	TRBV27	few	TRBJ1-5	-	TGTGCCAGCCGTGCGGGGGTAAGGGGGCCCCAGCATTTT	CASRAGVRGPQHF
12	TRBV30	few	TRBJ1-1	-	TGTGCCTGGAGTGCGAAGGGTGCGAGGGCTTTCTTT	CAWSAKGARAFF
17	TRBV15	-	TRBJ2-1	-	TGTGCCACCAGCAGAGATTCGGGCGGGGCGACTTACAATGAGCAGTTCTTC	CATSRDSGGATYNEQFF
12	TRBV6-6	-	TRBJ1-5	-	TGTGCCAGCAGTGACACATCATGGGGGGAGCATTTT	CASSDTSWGEHF
17	TRBV3-1/TRBV3-2	-	TRBJ1-1	-	TGTGCCAGCAGCCAAGATGGAAAGGTAGGGATGGGGACTGAAGCTTTCTTT	CASSQDGKVGMGTEAFF
15	TRBV19	-	TRBJ1-4	TRBD1	TGTGCCAGTAGTACCCAACAGGGGAGGAAGGAAAAACTGTTTTTT	CASSTQQGRKEKLFF
16	TRBV7-2	-	TRBJ2-1	-	TGTGCCAGCAGGGACCCCCACCGGGCGGGCTACAATGAGCAGTTCTTC	CASRDPHRAGYNEQFF
15	TRBV21-1	-	TRBJ1-4	-	TGTGCCAGCAGCAAAGCCGGGGGGCCGAATGAAAAACTGTTTTTT	CASSKAGGPNEKLFF
13	TRBV30	-	TRBJ1-1	TRBD1	TGTGCCTGGAGCCGTACAGGGGTCACTGAAGCTTTCTTT	CAWSRTGVTEAFF
13	TRBV3-1/TRBV3-2	-	TRBJ2-7	TRBD1	TGTGCCAGCAGCCTTTTCACAGGGGTCGAGCAGTACTTC	CASSLFTGVEQYF
14	TRBV5-1	-	TRBJ1-5	-	TGCGCCAGCAGCTTGGAGGGGGGTCGGCAGCCCCAGCATTTT	CASSLEGGRQPQHF
17	TRBV7-2	few	TRBJ2-2	TRBD2	TGTGCCAGCAGCTTAGCGAGCGGGAGGCCAAACACCGGGGAGCTGTTTTTT	CASSLASGRPNTGELFF
19	TRBV4-2	-	TRBJ1-6	-	TGTGCCAGCAGCCAAGATAGTTCTACGGCCAGCAATTATAATTCACCCCTCCACTTT	CASSQDSSTASNYNSPLHF
13	TRBV5-1	-	TRBJ1-6	-	TGCGCCAGCAGCCCGGAAGGGGAACGGCCCCTCCACTTT	CASSPEGERPLHF
13	TRBV7-9	-	TRBJ1-6	-	TGTGCCAGCAGCCCCAATAACAATTCACCCCTCCACTTT	CASSPNNNSPLHF
14	TRBV15	-	TRBJ2-5	-	TGTGCCACCAGCAGAAACTCGCCTAGGGAGACCCAGTACTTC	CATSRNSPRETQYF
16	TRBV4-1	-	TRBJ1-4	-	TGCGCCAGCAGCCAAGCCGGGACACCAACTAATGAAAAACTGTTTTTT	CASSQAGTPTNEKLFF
14	TRBV2	-	TRBJ1-1	TRBD1	TGTGCCAGCAGGAGGGACAGGGGAAACACTGAAGCTTTCTTT	CASRRDRGNTEAFF
13	TRBV10-3	once	TRBJ2-1	TRBD2	TGTGCCATTACCGGGACTAGCAGGAATGAGCAGTTCTTC	CAITGTSRNEQFF
14	TRBV30	-	TRBJ1-3	-	TGTGCCTGGGGGGCGGTGGGCAGAGGAAACACCATATATTTT	CAWGAVGRGNTIYF
15	TRBV19	-	TRBJ2-3	TRBD2	TGTGCCAGTAGCTCGACTAGCAAAGAGCGGGATACGCAGTATTTT	CASSSTSKERDTQYF
15	TRBV7-6	-	TRBJ1-3	-	TGTGCCAGCAGCTTTTACGACAGCTCTGGAAACACCATATATTTT	CASSFYDSSGNTIYF
14	TRBV18	-	TRBJ1-3	-	TGTGCCAGCTCACCGAGTGGCTCTGGAAACACCATATATTTT	CASSPSGSGNTIYF
15	TRBV4-3	-	TRBJ1-1	-	TGCGCCAGCAGCCTAGGGGAACAGACGAACACTGAAGCTTTCTTT	CASSLGEQTNTEAFF
13	TRBV27	-	TRBJ1-5	-	TGTGCCAGCAGTTTGCAGCTCAATCAGCCCCAGCATTTT	CASSLQLNQPQHF
14	TRBV7-2	-	TRBJ2-7	-	TGTGCCAGCAGCCGGCCAGGTGGGCAGTATGAGCAGTACTTC	CASSRPGGQYEQYF
17	TRBV5-6	-	TRBJ1-2	-	TGTGCCAGCAGCTCGATTACCGTCAGGGTCTCAGCCTATGGCTACACCTTC	CASSSITVRVSAYGYTF
14	TRBV14	once	TRBJ1-6	-	TGTGCCAGCAGCCAAATCACGGCTAATTCACCCCTCCACTTT	CASSQITANSPLHF
14	TRBV6-5	-	TRBJ1-2	TRBD1	TGTGCCAGCAGTTATCGGGACAGCTACTATGGCTACACCTTC	CASSYRDSYYGYTF
17	TRBV19	-	TRBJ2-2	TRBD2	TGTGCCAGTAGTATTGGGAACCGGGGGGGCCAAGTGAGGGAGCTGTTTTTT	CASSIGNRGGQVRELFF
13	TRBV6-1	-	TRBJ2-7	-	TGTGCCAGCAGTGAATTCGGGAACTACGAGCAGTACTTC	CASSEFGNYEQYF
14	TRBV5-6	-	TRBJ2-3	-	TGTGCCAGCAGCCTCCCCGGCGGGTCTGATACGCAGTATTTT	CASSLPGGSDTQYF
11	TRBV20-1	-	TRBJ2-3	-	TGCAGTGCTAGAGAAACAGATACGCAGTATTTT	CSARETDTQYF
14	TRBV5-1	-	TRBJ1-2	TRBD1	TGCGCCAGCAGCTCTACAGGGGGGAAAGATGGCTACACCTTC	CASSSTGGKDGYTF
12	TRBV6-5	-	TRBJ2-5	-	TGTGCCAGCAGTTCCCCTCGGGGAACCCAGTACTTC	CASSSPRGTQYF
11	TRBV20-1	-	TRBJ2-5	-	TGCAGTGCTGAGCATCAAGAGACCCAGTACTTC	CSAEHQETQYF
12	TRBV2	-	TRBJ1-5	-	TGTGCCAGCAGTGAGGGATTGGTACCCCAGCATTTT	CASSEGLVPQHF
15	TRBV24-1	-	TRBJ2-5	-	TGTGCCACCAGTGATTTGGGCGGGGGCGAAGAGACCCAGTACTTC	CATSDLGGGEETQYF
13	TRBV7-7	-	TRBJ2-5	-	TGTGCCAGCAGCTTCGGTCCACAAGAGACCCAGTACTTC	CASSFGPQETQYF
13	TRBV30	-	TRBJ1-3	-	TGTGCCTGGAGTGTGGGACAAGGAAACACCATATATTTT	CAWSVGQGNTIYF
19	TRBV6-2/TRBV6-3	few	TRBJ2-5	TRBD2	TGTGCCAGCAGTTTAGCAGGACTAGCGGGGAAAAGGGCGCAAGAGACCCAGTACTTC	CASSLAGLAGKRAQETQYF
17	TRBV7-9	few	TRBJ2-7	TRBD1	TGTGCCAGCAGCTTAGGGGTTGAGGGGACAGCAACCTACGAGCAGTACTTC	CASSLGVEGTATYEQYF
17	TRBV6-4	-	TRBJ2-1	TRBD2	TGTGCCAGCAGTGACCGGTCAGCGGGGAGCTCCTACAATGAGCAGTTCTTC	CASSDRSAGSSYNEQFF
18	TRBV5-4	-	TRBJ2-5	-	TGTGCCAGCAGCGAGGACCGTCAGGCGTCAATCCGAGGAGAGACCCAGTACTTC	CASSEDRQASIRGETQYF
16	TRBV6-4	once	TRBJ2-3	-	TGTGCCAGCAGTGACTCATGGGGCTCCTCCACAGATACGCAGTATTTT	CASSDSWGSSTDTQYF
13	TRBV3-1/TRBV3-2	-	TRBJ1-2	TRBD1	TGTGCCAGCAGCCAGGGACAGGGAGGAGGCTACACCTTC	CASSQGQGGGYTF